The clone carrying this T cell receptor (beta chain) has more than one count but fewer than ten. One base away lies a much larger clone, so this may be a sequencing read error. There are 14 residues in the CDR3. The germline CDR1 and CDR2 sequences are SGHDN and FVKESK. A modified ARM-PCR protocol with three rounds of nested PCR amplified TCRbeta. TCRdb reprocessed the multiplex PCR reads via MiXCR and lists one record per CDR3 protein. The sample has 75,000 to 95,000 distinct CDR3 sequences; about 66% are singletons. The template was RNA from unsorted bulk tissue. The data were obtained in a study of tumor and adjacent non-tumor tissue in lung cancer. Whole-study context: Histology: 12 adenocarcinoma, a couple of squamous cell carcinoma, 1 small cell lung cancer.

Specimen: lung tumor tissue. The sequence came from a man aged 55 to 70 with non-small cell lung cancer. The chain links TRBV14 to TRBJ1-6, with 9 bases that match TRBD1. As DNA, the CDR3 is TGTGTCAGCAGCTGGACAGGGGCGAATTCACCCCTCCACTTT. This sequence encodes CVSSWTGANSPLHF.